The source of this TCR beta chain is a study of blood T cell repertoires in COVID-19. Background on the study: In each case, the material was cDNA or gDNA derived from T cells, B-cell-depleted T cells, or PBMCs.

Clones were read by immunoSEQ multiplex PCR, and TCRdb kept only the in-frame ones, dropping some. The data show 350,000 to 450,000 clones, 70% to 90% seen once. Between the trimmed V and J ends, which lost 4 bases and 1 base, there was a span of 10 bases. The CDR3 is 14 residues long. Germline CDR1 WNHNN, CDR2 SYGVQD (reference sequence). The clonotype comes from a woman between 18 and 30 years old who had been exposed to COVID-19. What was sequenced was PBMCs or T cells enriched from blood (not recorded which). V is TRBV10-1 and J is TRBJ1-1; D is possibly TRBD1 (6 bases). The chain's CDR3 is CASSGQAKNTEAFF. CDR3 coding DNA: TGCGCCAGCAGTGGACAGGCTAAGAACACTGAAGCTTTCTTT.